The clone carrying this T cell receptor beta chain was counted only a few times. As processed by the authors: Reference gene primer amplification gave estimated nucleated cell counts. Sequenced by immunoSEQ multiplex PCR; TCRdb stores in-frame clones only, minus some. That table gives V, J and clone size, and the DNA gave D and trimming. The sample carries over 200,000 clones, 70% to 85% recorded once. CDR3 size: 14 residues. Germline-derived CDR1 and CDR2 are MGHRA and YSYEKL. V was pared by 4 bases and J by 3 bases, with 5 bases of the junction left unmatched. This specimen comes from a study of blood T cell repertoires in COVID-19. Study context: The United States, Italy and Spain supplied acute and convalescent COVID-19 samples. T cells, B-cell-depleted T cells, or PBMCs provided the cDNA or gDNA that served as material.

Sequencing input: peripheral blood. The chain joins TRBV4-1 to TRBJ1-1, with TRBD1 identical over 7 bases. The sequence was obtained from a woman older than 75 with acute or convalescent COVID-19. The CDR3 is CASSRDRVDTEAFF. In DNA, the CDR3 is TGCGCCAGCAGCCGCGACAGGGTCGACACTGAAGCTTTCTTT.